Here is one TCR beta chain with its context. Trimming cost V 4 bases and J 4 bases, with 16 bases left between them. Germline V lookup: CDR1 MNHNS, CDR2 SASEGT. There are 15 residues in the CDR3. This sample stems from a study of T cell changes during pregnancy in multiple sclerosis. Here immunoSEQ multiplex PCR was the method, and the copy in TCRdb shows in-frame clones only, minus some. The table lists over 30,000 clones, 88% of them singletons. The clonotype was recovered from a female donor with multiple sclerosis, enrolled in a pregnancy study. The source was CD4+ T cells from peripheral blood mononuclear cells, collected before pregnancy. The J gene is TRBJ1-2, the V gene TRBV6-1; D may be TRBD1 (6 bases). The CDR3 reads CASSAEGGVPYGYTF. The CDR3 nucleotides read TGTGCCAGCAGTGCTGAGGGGGGGGTTCCCTATGGCTACACCTTC.